This record covers a single TCR beta chain. The data are from a study of T cells of healthy individuals. MiXCR was run by TCRdb on the 5' RACE reads, yielding one entry per CDR3 protein. The profile shows 75,000 to 95,000 distinct CDR3 sequences, about 4.8% of them singletons. This TCR was recovered from a female donor in good health.

The CDR3 spells CASSSPDRAQPQHF. The CDR3 bases are TGTGCCAGCAGCTCCCCCGACAGGGCCCAGCCCCAGCATTTT. The V call is TRBV6-6, the J call TRBJ1-5; 7 bases fit TRBD1. The germline gives CDR1 MNHNY, CDR2 SVGAGI (reference sequence). The CDR3 covers 14 residues. V lost 6 bases, J lost 7 bases, and 9 bases stayed unmatched.